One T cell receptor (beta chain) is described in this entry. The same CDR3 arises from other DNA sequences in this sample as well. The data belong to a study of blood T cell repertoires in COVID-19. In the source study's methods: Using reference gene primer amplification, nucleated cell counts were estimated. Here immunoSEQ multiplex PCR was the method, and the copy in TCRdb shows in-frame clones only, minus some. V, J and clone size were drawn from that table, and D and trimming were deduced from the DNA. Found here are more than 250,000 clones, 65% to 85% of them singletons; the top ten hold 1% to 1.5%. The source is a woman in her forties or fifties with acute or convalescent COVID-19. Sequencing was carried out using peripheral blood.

In DNA, the CDR3 is TGCGCCAGCAGCTTCGGACTAGCGGGGGAGACCCAGTACTTC. This translates into CASSFGLAGETQYF. V gene TRBV5-1 combines with J gene TRBJ2-5, with 12 bases identical to TRBD2. The junction had 1 base not matched to a gene; V was cut back by 2 bases and J by 5 bases. From germline, CDR1 is SGHRS and CDR2 YFSETQ. The CDR3 contains 14 residues.